The rows below give T cell receptor beta chains drawn from one sample of a study of vaccination and CD4 T cells after COVID-19. A single record per CDR3 protein comes from TCRdb applying MiXCR to the PCR reads. The sample lists around 20,000 distinct CDR3 sequences, 55% to 80% occurring once. Sequences were derived from CD4+ T cells from blood, sampled after SARS-CoV-2 vaccination. All receptors come from a human donor who had recovered from COVID-19. The CDR3 runs from the conserved cysteine through the conserved F or W. The order of the fields is V gene, J gene, D gene, clone size, CDR3 DNA, CDR3 protein. D genes are given only for firm matches. Clone size is given for some rows only: seen once, a few or many times, or a class if the clone is expanded.

v_gene: TRBV6-1
j_gene: TRBJ2-5
d_gene: .
abundance: .
CDR3nt: TGTGCCAGCAGTCTACTAGGTTCACTTCAGTACTTC
CDR3aa: CASSLLGSLQYF

v_gene: TRBV19
j_gene: TRBJ1-1
d_gene: TRBD1
abundance: .
CDR3nt: TGTGCCAGTAGTATTCCGGACAGGGGGAACACTGAAGCTTTCTTT
CDR3aa: CASSIPDRGNTEAFF

v_gene: TRBV12-3/TRBV12-4
j_gene: TRBJ2-6
d_gene: .
abundance: few
CDR3nt: TGTGCCAGCACCCCTCCTGACGGCCGCGGTGGGGCCAACGTCCTGACTTTC
CDR3aa: CASTPPDGRGGANVLTF

v_gene: TRBV20-1
j_gene: TRBJ2-3
d_gene: TRBD2
abundance: .
CDR3nt: TGCAGTGCTAGAGATCCAGGGACTAGCGGGAGAACAGATACGCAGTATTTT
CDR3aa: CSARDPGTSGRTDTQYF

v_gene: TRBV7-3
j_gene: TRBJ2-2
d_gene: TRBD1
abundance: .
CDR3nt: TGTGCCAGCAGCTTGACACAGGGGGCGCTTGGCGGGGAGCTGTTTTTT
CDR3aa: CASSLTQGALGGELFF

v_gene: TRBV6-1
j_gene: TRBJ1-1
d_gene: TRBD1
abundance: .
CDR3nt: TGTGCCAGCAGGACAGGGTTGAACACTGAAGCTTTCTTT
CDR3aa: CASRTGLNTEAFF

v_gene: TRBV2
j_gene: TRBJ2-5
d_gene: TRBD1
abundance: .
CDR3nt: TGTGCCAGCGCCCCCGGGACAGGGGAAGAGACCCAGTACTTC
CDR3aa: CASAPGTGEETQYF

v_gene: TRBV30
j_gene: TRBJ2-3
d_gene: .
abundance: .
CDR3nt: TGTGCCTGGAGTCCCCCAGCCACAGATACGCAGTATTTT
CDR3aa: CAWSPPATDTQYF

v_gene: TRBV20-1
j_gene: TRBJ2-5
d_gene: .
abundance: .
CDR3nt: TGCAGTGCTGGGAAGGAGACCCAGTACTTC
CDR3aa: CSAGKETQYF

v_gene: TRBV27
j_gene: TRBJ2-5
d_gene: .
abundance: .
CDR3nt: TGTGCCAGCGGCGGAGGGGGGGTTAGCCAAGAGACCCAGTACTTC
CDR3aa: CASGGGGVSQETQYF

v_gene: TRBV15
j_gene: TRBJ1-5
d_gene: .
abundance: once
CDR3nt: TGTGCCACCAGCAGAGATAATACCGGGGGGCCCCAGCATTTT
CDR3aa: CATSRDNTGGPQHF

v_gene: TRBV27
j_gene: TRBJ1-6
d_gene: TRBD1
abundance: few
CDR3nt: TGTGCCAGCAGTCCCCAGGGCGGGACAGGGTTATCACCCCTCCACTTT
CDR3aa: CASSPQGGTGLSPLHF

v_gene: TRBV7-2
j_gene: TRBJ1-2
d_gene: .
abundance: .
CDR3nt: TGTGCCAGCAGCCGGGGCTATGGCTACACCTTC
CDR3aa: CASSRGYGYTF

v_gene: TRBV19
j_gene: TRBJ2-5
d_gene: TRBD1
abundance: .
CDR3nt: TGTGCCAGTAAAACAGGGGGCGTAGAGACCCAGTACTTC
CDR3aa: CASKTGGVETQYF

v_gene: TRBV6-1
j_gene: TRBJ1-5
d_gene: .
abundance: .
CDR3nt: TGTGCCAGCCTACTCCAGGGAGGTGTGCCCCAGCATTTT
CDR3aa: CASLLQGGVPQHF

v_gene: TRBV20-1
j_gene: TRBJ2-4
d_gene: TRBD2
abundance: .
CDR3nt: TGCAGTGCTACGGGGGCCCTAGCGGGAGCGGTCTTTCAGTACTTC
CDR3aa: CSATGALAGAVFQYF

v_gene: TRBV7-3
j_gene: TRBJ1-1
d_gene: .
abundance: .
CDR3nt: TGTGCCAGCAGCCACGCCGGGGGGTCGAACACTGAAGCTTTCTTT
CDR3aa: CASSHAGGSNTEAFF

v_gene: TRBV19
j_gene: TRBJ2-7
d_gene: .
abundance: .
CDR3nt: TGTGCCAGTGGAACTGGCGGTAACTCCTACGAGCAGTACTTC
CDR3aa: CASGTGGNSYEQYF

v_gene: TRBV10-3
j_gene: TRBJ2-7
d_gene: .
abundance: .
CDR3nt: TGTGCCATCAGTGAACCCCCAAACGCCGGGAATAGGGACGAGCAGTACTTC
CDR3aa: CAISEPPNAGNRDEQYF

v_gene: TRBV4-1
j_gene: TRBJ1-6
d_gene: .
abundance: .
CDR3nt: TGCGCCAGCAGCCAAGTCGGCACAACGAGCTCCTATAATTCACCCCTCCACTTT
CDR3aa: CASSQVGTTSSYNSPLHF